Presented here are 11 T cell receptor beta chains from one specimen sequenced in a study of shared clonotypes between healthy human individuals. Selected positively for CCR7 and CD45RO-negative, naive CD8 cells excluded terminally differentiated effector memory CD45RA+ cells. Data came from immunoSEQ multiplex PCR; TCRdb stores just in-frame clones and leaves some out. The sample consists of hundreds of thousands of clones, approximately 95% of them appearing once. The sample was naive CD8+ T cells sorted from blood. Receptors originate from a woman younger than 45 in good health.

This clone was counted once. The CDR3 nucleotides are TGTGCCAGCAGTTTAGATGAGGGGGCGCTTGGGAATCAGCCCCAGCATTTT. This encodes CASSLDEGALGNQPQHF. The rearrangement uses TRBV28 and TRBJ1-5; 7 nucleotides match TRBD1. The trim removed 2 bases at V and 4 bases at J, leaving 11 bases unmatched. From germline, CDR1 is MDHEN and CDR2 SYDVKM. This CDR3 spans 17 amino acids.

This clone was picked up one time. This chain joins TRBV19 and TRBJ2-7; TRBD2 aligns across 8 bases. The junction had 5 bases not matched to a gene; V was cut back by 1 base and J by 6 bases. Looked up from germline, CDR1 is LNHDA and CDR2 is SQIVND (reference sequence). The CDR3 loop spans 14 amino acids. The CDR3 protein is CASSIGPAGAEQYF. CDR3 DNA: TGTGCCAGTAGTATAGGGCCAGCGGGAGCCGAGCAGTACTTC.

The V call is TRBV6-1, the J call TRBJ2-1; 10 nucleotides match TRBD2. V lost 1 base and J lost 10; bases outside the gene matches: 13. This CDR3 spans 17 amino acids. Per the germline V gene, CDR1 is MNHNS and CDR2 is SASEGT. The CDR3 DNA reads as TGTGCCAGCAGTGAAGGGTTGGGGGTAGCGGGAGGATGGGAGCAGTTCTTC. It translates to CASSEGLGVAGGWEQFF.

The CDR3 sequence is CASSLAIQSSYEQYF. The CDR3 nucleotides read TGTGCCAGCAGCTTAGCTATCCAGAGCTCCTACGAGCAGTACTTC. The V and J genes are TRBV7-6 and TRBJ2-7; D unresolved. V was cut by 0 bases and J by 0 bases, with 9 bases left in between. This CDR3 comprises 15 residues. The germline gives CDR1 SGHVS, CDR2 FNYEAQ.

This chain uses TRBV7-6 with TRBJ2-7, with D unclear. The CDR3 totals 13 residues. Trimming took 1 base from V and 5 from J, leaving 9 bases between them. Looked up from germline, CDR1 is SGHVS and CDR2 is FNYEAQ. Here the CDR3 reads CASSLGPYDEQYF. CDR3 nucleotides: TGTGCCAGCAGCTTAGGACCGTATGACGAGCAGTACTTC.

As concerns this clone: Additional DNA sequences in this sample encode the identical CDR3. The chain employs TRBV9 and TRBJ2-2; 10 nucleotides line up with TRBD2. Germline V gene sequence: CDR1 SGDLS, CDR2 YYNGEE. V was pared by 3 bases and J by 6 bases, with 5 bases of the junction left unmatched. The CDR3 has 15 amino acids. CDR3 nucleotides: TGTGCCAGCAGCGCCGGGACTAGCGTAGCCGGGGAGCTGTTTTTT. Translated: CASSAGTSVAGELFF.

The genes are TRBV6-5 and TRBJ2-7, with D perhaps TRBD2 (6 bases). The CDR3 has 12 residues. Trimming stripped 8 bases from V and 2 bases from J, with 10 bases between. The germline gives CDR1 MNHEY, CDR2 SVGAGI. The CDR3 loop is CASRGYPYEQYF. The CDR3 DNA sequence: TGTGCCAGCCGGGGGTATCCCTACGAGCAGTACTTC.

This sequence joins TRBV27 and TRBJ1-4; D possibly corresponds to TRBD1 (6 bases). The germline V and J ends were trimmed by 0 bases and 7 bases, with 15 bases remaining between them. The CDR3 runs 16 residues. Germline V gene lookup returns CDR1 MNHEY and CDR2 SMNVEV (reference sequence). The CDR3 spells CASSLSGARRGEKLFF. The CDR3 DNA sequence: TGTGCCAGCAGTTTATCGGGGGCGAGACGTGGTGAAAAACTGTTTTTT.

The chain couples TRBV13 to TRBJ2-1; 9 bases align to TRBD1. The length of the CDR3 is 15 residues. The J segment lost 2 bases and the V segment lost 4 bases, leaving 3 bases of the junction unmatched. CDR1 is PRHDT, CDR2 FYEKMQ, per germline (reference sequence). In nucleotides, the CDR3 is TGTGCCAGCAGCTACCGACAGGGGGCCTACAATGAGCAGTTCTTC. Translation gives CASSYRQGAYNEQFF.

The V gene is TRBV28, the J gene TRBJ1-2, with D unclear. Germline loops: CDR1 MDHEN, CDR2 SYDVKM. The length of the CDR3 is 15 residues. V lost 2 bases and J 4 bases, leaving 14 bases between the germline ends. CDR3 in DNA: TGTGCCAGCAGTTTACGGGAGCGACCAACCTATGGCTACACCTTC. This encodes CASSLRERPTYGYTF.

This clone appeared a few times. The J gene is TRBJ1-1, the V gene TRBV4-2, with a weak D call TRBD1 (6 bases). Trimming removed 3 bases from V and 10 bases from J, with 12 bases in between. Germline V gives CDR1 LGHNA, CDR2 YNFKEQ. CDR3 length: 12 amino acids. The chain's CDR3 is CASSQGAGRAFF. The DNA for the CDR3 is TGTGCCAGCAGCCAGGGGGCCGGTCGAGCTTTCTTT.